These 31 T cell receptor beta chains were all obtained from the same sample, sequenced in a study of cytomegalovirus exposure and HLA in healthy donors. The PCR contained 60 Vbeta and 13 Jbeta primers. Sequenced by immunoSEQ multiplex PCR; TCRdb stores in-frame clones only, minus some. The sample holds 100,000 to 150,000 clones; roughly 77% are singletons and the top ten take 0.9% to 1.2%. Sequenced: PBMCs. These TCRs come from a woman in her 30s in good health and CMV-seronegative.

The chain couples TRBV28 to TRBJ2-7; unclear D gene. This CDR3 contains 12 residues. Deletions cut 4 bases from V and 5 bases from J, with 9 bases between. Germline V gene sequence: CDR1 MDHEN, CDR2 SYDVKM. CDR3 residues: CASSYTRDEQYF. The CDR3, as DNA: TGTGCCAGCAGTTACACCCGGGACGAGCAGTACTTC.

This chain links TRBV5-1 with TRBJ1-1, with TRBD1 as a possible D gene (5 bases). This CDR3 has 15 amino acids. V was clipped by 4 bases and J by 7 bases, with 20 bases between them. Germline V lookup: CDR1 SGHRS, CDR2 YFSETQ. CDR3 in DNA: TGCGCCAGCAGCGCGGCGGGGGAAGGAGCCTTTGAAGCTTTCTTT. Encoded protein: CASSAAGEGAFEAFF.

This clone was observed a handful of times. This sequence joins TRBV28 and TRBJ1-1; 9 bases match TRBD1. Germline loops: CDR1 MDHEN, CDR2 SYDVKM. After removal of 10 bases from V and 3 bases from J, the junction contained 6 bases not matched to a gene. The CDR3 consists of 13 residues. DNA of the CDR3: TGTGCCATAAAACAGGGGGCGGACACTGAAGCTTTCTTT. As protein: CAIKQGADTEAFF.

Here the CDR3 DNA reads TGTGCTAGTGGTTTGGACAGCCCAGGTGAGCAGTACTTC. Translated: CASGLDSPGEQYF. The rearrangement uses TRBV12-5 and TRBJ2-7; D is uncertain. The CDR3 length is 13 residues. V dropped 1 base and J dropped 7 bases, with 11 bases sitting between them. From germline, CDR1 is LGHNT and CDR2 FRNRAP.

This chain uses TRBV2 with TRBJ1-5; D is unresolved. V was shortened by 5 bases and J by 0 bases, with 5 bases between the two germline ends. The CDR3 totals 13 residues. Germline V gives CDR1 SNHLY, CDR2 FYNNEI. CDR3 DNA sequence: TGTGCCAGCAGTCAGAATAGCAATCAGCCCCAGCATTTT. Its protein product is CASSQNSNQPQHF.

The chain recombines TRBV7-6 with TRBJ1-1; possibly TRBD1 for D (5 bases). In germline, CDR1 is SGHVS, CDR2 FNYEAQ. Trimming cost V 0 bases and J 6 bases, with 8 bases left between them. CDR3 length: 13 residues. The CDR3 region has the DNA TGTGCCAGCAGCTTAGCGGGAGGGGCTGAAGCTTTCTTT. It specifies CASSLAGGAEAFF.

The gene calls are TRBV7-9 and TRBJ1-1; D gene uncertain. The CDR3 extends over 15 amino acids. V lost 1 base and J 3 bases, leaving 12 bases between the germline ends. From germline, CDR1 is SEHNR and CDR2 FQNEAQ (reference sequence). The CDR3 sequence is CASSLGSRSDTEAFF. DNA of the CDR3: TGTGCCAGCAGCTTAGGCAGCAGGTCTGACACTGAAGCTTTCTTT.

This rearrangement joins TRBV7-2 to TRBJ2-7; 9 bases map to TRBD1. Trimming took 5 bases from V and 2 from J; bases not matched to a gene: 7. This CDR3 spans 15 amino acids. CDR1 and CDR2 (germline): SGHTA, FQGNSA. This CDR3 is CASSTPGTGTYEQYF. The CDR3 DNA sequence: TGTGCCAGCAGCACACCCGGGACAGGGACCTACGAGCAGTACTTC.

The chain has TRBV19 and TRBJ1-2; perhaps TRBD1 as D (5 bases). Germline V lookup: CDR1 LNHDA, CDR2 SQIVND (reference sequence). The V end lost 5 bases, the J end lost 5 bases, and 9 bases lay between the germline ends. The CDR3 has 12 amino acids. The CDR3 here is CASSFTGYGYTF. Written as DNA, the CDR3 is TGTGCCAGTAGTTTCACAGGTTATGGCTACACCTTC.

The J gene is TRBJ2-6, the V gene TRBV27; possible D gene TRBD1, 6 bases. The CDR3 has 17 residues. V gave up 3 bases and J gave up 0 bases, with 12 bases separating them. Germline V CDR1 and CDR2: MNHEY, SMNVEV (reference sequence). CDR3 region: CASSFSTGVSGANVLTF. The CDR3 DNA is TGTGCCAGCAGTTTCTCGACAGGAGTCTCTGGGGCCAACGTCCTGACTTTC. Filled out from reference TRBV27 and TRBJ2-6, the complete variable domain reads EAQVTQNPRYLITVTGKKLTVTCSQNMNHEYMSWYRQDPGLGLRQIYYSMNVEVTDKGDVPEGYKVSRKEKRNFPLILESPSPNQTSLYFCASSFSTGVSGANVLTFGAGSRLTVL.

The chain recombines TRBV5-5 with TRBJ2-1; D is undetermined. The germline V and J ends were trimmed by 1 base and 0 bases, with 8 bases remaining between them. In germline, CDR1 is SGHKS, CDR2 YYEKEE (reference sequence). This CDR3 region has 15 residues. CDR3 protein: CASSLSSFSYNEQFF. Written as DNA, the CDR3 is TGTGCCAGCAGCTTGAGTAGCTTCTCCTACAATGAGCAGTTCTTC.

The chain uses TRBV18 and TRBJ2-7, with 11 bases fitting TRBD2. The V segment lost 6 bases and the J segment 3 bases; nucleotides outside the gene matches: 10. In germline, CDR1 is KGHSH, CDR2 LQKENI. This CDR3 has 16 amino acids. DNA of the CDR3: TGTGCCAGCTCCCCCGCCGGGACTAGCGGCAACTACGAGCAGTACTTC. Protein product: CASSPAGTSGNYEQYF.

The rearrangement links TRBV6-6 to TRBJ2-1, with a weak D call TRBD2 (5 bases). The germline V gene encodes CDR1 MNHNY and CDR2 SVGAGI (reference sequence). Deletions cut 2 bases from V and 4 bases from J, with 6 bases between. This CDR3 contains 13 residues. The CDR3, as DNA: TGTGCCAGCAGTTACCAGCGGTACAATGAGCAGTTCTTC. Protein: CASSYQRYNEQFF.

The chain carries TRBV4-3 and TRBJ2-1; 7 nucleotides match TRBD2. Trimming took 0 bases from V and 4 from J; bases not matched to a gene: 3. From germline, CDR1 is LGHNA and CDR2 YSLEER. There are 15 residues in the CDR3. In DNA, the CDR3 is TGCGCCAGCAGCCAAGAGCAAGCGGGATACAATGAGCAGTTCTTC. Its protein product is CASSQEQAGYNEQFF.

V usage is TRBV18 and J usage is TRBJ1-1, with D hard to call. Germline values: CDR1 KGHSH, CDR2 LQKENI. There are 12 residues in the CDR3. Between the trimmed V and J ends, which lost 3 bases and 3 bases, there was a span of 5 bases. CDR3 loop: CASSPRDTEAFF. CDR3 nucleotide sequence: TGTGCCAGCTCACCGAGGGACACTGAAGCTTTCTTT. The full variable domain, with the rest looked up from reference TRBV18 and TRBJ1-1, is NAGVMQNPRHLVRRRGQEARLRCSPMKGHSHVYWYRQLPEEGLKFMVYLQKENIIDESGMPKERFSAEFPKEGPSILRIQQVVRGDSAAYFCASSPRDTEAFFGQGTRLTVV.

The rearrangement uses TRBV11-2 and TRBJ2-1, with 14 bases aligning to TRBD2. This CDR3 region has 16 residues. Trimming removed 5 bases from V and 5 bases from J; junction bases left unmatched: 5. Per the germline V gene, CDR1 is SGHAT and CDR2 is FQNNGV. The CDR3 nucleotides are TGTGCCAGCAGCGTTGGACTAGCGGGGGGCAACAATGAGCAGTTCTTC. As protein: CASSVGLAGGNNEQFF. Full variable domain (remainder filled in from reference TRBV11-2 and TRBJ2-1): EAGVAQSPRYKIIEKRQSVAFWCNPISGHATLYWYQQILGQGPKLLIQFQNNGVVDDSQLPKDRFSAERLKGVDSTLKIQPAKLEDSAVYLCASSVGLAGGNNEQFFGPGTRLTVL.

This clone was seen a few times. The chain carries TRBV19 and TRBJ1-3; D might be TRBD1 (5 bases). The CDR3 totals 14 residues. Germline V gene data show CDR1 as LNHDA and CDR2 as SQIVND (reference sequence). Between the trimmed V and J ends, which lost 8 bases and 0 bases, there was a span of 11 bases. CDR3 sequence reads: CASSDGASGNTIYF. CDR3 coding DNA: TGTGCCAGTTCAGATGGGGCCTCTGGAAACACCATATATTTT.

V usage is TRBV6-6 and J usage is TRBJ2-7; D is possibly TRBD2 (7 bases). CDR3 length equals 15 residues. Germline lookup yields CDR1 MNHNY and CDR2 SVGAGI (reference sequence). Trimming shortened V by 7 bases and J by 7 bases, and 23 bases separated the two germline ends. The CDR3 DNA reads TGTGCCAGCAACATGGGGGGGGGCCCCGTAGTTGAGCAGTACTTC. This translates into CASNMGGGPVVEQYF.

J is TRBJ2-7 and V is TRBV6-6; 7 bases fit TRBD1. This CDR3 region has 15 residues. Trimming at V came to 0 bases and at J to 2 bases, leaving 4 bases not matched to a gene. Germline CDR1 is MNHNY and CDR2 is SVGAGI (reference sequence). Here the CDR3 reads CASSYSMGQTYEQYF. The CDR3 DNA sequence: TGTGCCAGCAGTTACTCGATGGGACAGACCTACGAGCAGTACTTC.

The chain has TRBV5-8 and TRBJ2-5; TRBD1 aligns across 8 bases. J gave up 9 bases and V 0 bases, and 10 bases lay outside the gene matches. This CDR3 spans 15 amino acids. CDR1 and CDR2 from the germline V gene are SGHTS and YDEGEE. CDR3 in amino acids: CASSLGQGPAEAQYF. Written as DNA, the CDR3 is TGTGCCAGCAGCTTGGGACAGGGGCCAGCGGAGGCCCAGTACTTC.

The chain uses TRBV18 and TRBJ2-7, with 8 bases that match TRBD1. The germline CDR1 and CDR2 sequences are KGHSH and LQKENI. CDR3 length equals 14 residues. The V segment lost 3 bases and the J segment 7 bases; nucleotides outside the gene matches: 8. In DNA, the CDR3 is TGTGCCAGCTCACCTGCCGACAGGGGTGTGGAGCAGTACTTC. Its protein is CASSPADRGVEQYF.

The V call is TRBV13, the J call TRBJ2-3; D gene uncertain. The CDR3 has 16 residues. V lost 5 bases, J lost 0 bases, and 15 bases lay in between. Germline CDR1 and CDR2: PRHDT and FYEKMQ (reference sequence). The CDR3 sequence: CASSPRGLYSTDTQYF. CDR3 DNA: TGTGCCAGCAGCCCCCGAGGCTTGTACAGCACAGATACGCAGTATTTT.

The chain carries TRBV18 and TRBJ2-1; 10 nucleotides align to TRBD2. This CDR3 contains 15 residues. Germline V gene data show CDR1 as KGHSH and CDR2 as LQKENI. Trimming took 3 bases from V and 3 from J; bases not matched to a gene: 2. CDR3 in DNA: TGTGCCAGCTCACCCGGGACTAGCGACTACAATGAGCAGTTCTTC. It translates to CASSPGTSDYNEQFF.

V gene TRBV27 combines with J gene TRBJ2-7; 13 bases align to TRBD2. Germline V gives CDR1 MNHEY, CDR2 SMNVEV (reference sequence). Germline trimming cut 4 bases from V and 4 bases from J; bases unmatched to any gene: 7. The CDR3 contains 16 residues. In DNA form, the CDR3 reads TGTGCCAGCAGTTCCACCGGGACTAGCGGGGTGTACGAGCAGTACTTC. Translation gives CASSSTGTSGVYEQYF.

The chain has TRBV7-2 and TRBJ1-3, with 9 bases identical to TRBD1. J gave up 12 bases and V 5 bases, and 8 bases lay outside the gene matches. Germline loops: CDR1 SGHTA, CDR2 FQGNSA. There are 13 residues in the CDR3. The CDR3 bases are TGTGCCAGCAGCACTTGGGACAGGGCTAACATATATTTT. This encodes CASSTWDRANIYF.

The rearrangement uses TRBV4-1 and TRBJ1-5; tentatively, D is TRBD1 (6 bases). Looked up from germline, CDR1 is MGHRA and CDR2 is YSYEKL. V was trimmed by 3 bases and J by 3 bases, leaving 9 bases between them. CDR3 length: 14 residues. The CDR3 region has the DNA TGCGCCAGCAGCCATAGACAGGTCAATCAGCCCCAGCATTTT. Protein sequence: CASSHRQVNQPQHF.

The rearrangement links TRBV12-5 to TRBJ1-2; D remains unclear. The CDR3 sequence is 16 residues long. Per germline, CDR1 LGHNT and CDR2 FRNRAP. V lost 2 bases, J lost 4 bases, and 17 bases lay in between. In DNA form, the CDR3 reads TGTGCTAGTGGTTTGATCTCCGGCGGCGGTCCCTATGGCTACACCTTC. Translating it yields CASGLISGGGPYGYTF.

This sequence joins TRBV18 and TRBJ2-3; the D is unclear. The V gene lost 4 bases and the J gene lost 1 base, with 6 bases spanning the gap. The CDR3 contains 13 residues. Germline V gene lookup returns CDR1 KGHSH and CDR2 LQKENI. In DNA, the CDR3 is TGTGCCAGCTCACTCCCGGGCACAGATACGCAGTATTTT. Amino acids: CASSLPGTDTQYF.

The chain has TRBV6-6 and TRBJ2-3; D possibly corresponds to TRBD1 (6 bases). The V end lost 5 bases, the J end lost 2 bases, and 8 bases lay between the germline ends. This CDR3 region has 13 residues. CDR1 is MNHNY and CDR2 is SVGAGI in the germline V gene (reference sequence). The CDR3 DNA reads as TGTGCCAGCAGTAGGGGGTTCACAGATACGCAGTATTTT. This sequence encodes CASSRGFTDTQYF.

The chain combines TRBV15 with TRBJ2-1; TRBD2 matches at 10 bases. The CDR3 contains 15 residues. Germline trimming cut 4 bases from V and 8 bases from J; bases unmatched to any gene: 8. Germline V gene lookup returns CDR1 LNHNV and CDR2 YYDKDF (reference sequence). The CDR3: CATSTPSGSGYEQFF. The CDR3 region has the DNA TGTGCCACCAGCACTCCTAGCGGGAGTGGGTATGAGCAGTTCTTC.

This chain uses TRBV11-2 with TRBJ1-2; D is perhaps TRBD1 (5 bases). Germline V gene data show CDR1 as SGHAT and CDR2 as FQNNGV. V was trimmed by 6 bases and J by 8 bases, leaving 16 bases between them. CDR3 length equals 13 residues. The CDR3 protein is CASRAGQFHGYTF. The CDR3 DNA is TGTGCCAGCAGAGCAGGGCAGTTCCACGGCTACACCTTC.